The following is a TCR beta chain sequence with its context. Antigen: not known. Ahead of sequencing, the ViraFEST assay grew antigen-specific CD4+ T cells using viral peptide pools. After more than 8 days in culture, the CD4+ T cells were isolated. Vaccine recipients, nucleocapsid antibody negative, had no prior SARS-CoV-2 infection. Days 3 and 7 saw half the medium replaced with IL-2 medium. This specimen belongs to a study of vaccination effects on CD4 cells after COVID-19. For the study at large: The participants, recipients of two vaccine doses, got either BNT162b2 or mRNA-1273.

Some clones are missing from TCRdb's copy, which holds only in-frame ones; the method was immunoSEQ multiplex PCR. Of 30,000 to 35,000 clones in the sample, 73% were seen once. CDR1 SGHNT and CDR2 YYREEE come from the germline V gene (reference sequence). V shed 3 bases and J shed 0 bases, with 23 bases lying between them. The CDR3 is 19 residues long. The study, taken as a whole, reports: Late post-vaccination, clones induced by infection and those induced by vaccine underwent marked clonal contraction. Just 1 of 255 vaccine-induced clones in healthy recipients was cross-reactive.

The chain links TRBV5-4 to TRBJ2-3; the D gene could be TRBD1 or TRBD2 (5 bases each). This clonotype originated in a human donor who received a COVID-19 vaccine. Material: CD4+ T cells from PBMCs cultured with HCoV-OC43 spike peptides, obtained before COVID-19 vaccination. Subset specified: HCoV-OC43 spike overlapping peptide pool stimulation. In DNA, the CDR3 is TGTGCCAGCAGCTGGACATTGGGAACAGGAGGCAGTAGCACAGATACGCAGTATTTT. Protein: CASSWTLGTGGSSTDTQYF.